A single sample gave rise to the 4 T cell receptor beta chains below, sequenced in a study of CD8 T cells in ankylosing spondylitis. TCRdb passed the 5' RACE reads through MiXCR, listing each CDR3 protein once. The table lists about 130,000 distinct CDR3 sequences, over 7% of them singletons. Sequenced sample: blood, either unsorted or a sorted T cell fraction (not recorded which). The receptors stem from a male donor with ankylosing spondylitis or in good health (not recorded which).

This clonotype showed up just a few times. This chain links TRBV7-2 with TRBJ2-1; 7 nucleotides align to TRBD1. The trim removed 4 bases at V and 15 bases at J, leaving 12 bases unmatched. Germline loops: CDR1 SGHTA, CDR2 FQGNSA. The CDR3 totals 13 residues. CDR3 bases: TGTGCCAGCAGCTCCGGACAGGCTACTGCGGCGTTCTTC. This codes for CASSSGQATAAFF.

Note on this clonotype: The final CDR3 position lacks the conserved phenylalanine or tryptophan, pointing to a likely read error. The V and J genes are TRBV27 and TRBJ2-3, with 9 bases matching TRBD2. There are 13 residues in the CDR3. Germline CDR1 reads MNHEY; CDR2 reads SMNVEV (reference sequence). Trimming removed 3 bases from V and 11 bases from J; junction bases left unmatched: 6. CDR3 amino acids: CASSFDSGSEQYL. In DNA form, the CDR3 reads TGTGCCAGCAGTTTTGATAGCGGGAGTGAGCAGTATTTG.

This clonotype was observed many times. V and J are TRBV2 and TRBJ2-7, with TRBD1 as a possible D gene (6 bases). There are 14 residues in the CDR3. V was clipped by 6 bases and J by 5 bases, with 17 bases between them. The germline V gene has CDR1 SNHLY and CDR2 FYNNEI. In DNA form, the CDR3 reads TGTGCCAGCAGCTGGGACACCGGAAGGGACGAGCAGTACTTC. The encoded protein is CASSWDTGRDEQYF.

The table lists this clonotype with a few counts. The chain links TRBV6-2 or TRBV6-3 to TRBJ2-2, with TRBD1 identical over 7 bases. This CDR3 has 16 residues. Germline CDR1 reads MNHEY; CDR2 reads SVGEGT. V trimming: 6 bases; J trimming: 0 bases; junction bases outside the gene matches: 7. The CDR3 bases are TGTGCCAGCAGAAACCGGGACAGAGCGAACACCGGGGAGCTGTTTTTT. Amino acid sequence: CASRNRDRANTGELFF.